The rows below give T cell receptor beta chains drawn from one sample of a study of HIV-infected patients and healthy controls. TCRdb analysed the 5' RACE reads with MiXCR anew, one entry per CDR3 protein. The sample contains roughly 3,500 distinct CDR3 sequences, approximately 21% of which appear only once. Specimen: blood, collected before antiretroviral therapy. The receptors come from an adult with HIV infection. Both conserved end residues are part of each CDR3. Each record gives: D gene, V gene, J gene, clone size, CDR3 DNA, CDR3 protein. D genes are given only for firm matches. The listing skips clone size in some rows; elsewhere it reads once, few, many or a size class.

-	TRBV14	TRBJ1-3	medium-sized	TGTGCCAGCAGCCAAGTCGGAAACACCATATATTTT	CASSQVGNTIYF
-	TRBV27	TRBJ2-5	medium-sized	TGTGCCAGCAGTTTCGGGTCGGGGACAGAGACCCAGTACTTC	CASSFGSGTETQYF
TRBD1	TRBV5-6	TRBJ2-1	few	TGTGCCAGCAGCCACCCGATACCGGGACAGGGTAATGAGCAGTTCTTC	CASSHPIPGQGNEQFF
-	TRBV9	TRBJ2-7	medium-sized	TGTGCCAGCAGCGCTGACGGCTACGAGCAGTACTTC	CASSADGYEQYF
TRBD1	TRBV20-1	TRBJ1-2	medium-sized	TGCAGTGCTAGCGGGACAGGCTATGGCTACACCTTC	CSASGTGYGYTF
-	TRBV7-7	TRBJ1-1	medium-sized	TGTGCTAGCAGTCCAGACAGCCTTGAAGCTTTCTTT	CASSPDSLEAFF
TRBD1	TRBV13	TRBJ1-1	large	TGTGCCAGCAGCGGACAGGGGTACACTGAAGCTTTCTTT	CASSGQGYTEAFF
-	TRBV18	TRBJ1-1	few	TGTGCCAGCTCACCCACTACGCAGGGGTTAAACACTGAAGCTTTCTTT	CASSPTTQGLNTEAFF
TRBD2	TRBV2	TRBJ2-3	medium-sized	TGTGCCAGCTTTGGAGGGCTAGCGGGGGGCCCCTCCGGGGGCACAGATACGCAGTATTTT	CASFGGLAGGPSGGTDTQYF
-	TRBV2	TRBJ2-5	-	TGTGCCAGCAGTGAGGCTCAAGGGGGTTTAGAGACCCAGTACTTC	CASSEAQGGLETQYF
-	TRBV7-8	TRBJ1-5	few	TGTGCCAGCAGTCCTCAAGCGGGGGCGGGAAATCAGCCCCAGCATTTT	CASSPQAGAGNQPQHF
-	TRBV20-1	TRBJ2-3	few	TGCAGTGCTAGTCCCCAGGGCACTTACACAGATACGCAGTATTTT	CSASPQGTYTDTQYF
-	TRBV5-1	TRBJ1-6	medium-sized	TGCGCCAGCAGCTTGGAGCGTCAGGGTTTAAATTCACCCCTCCACTTT	CASSLERQGLNSPLHF
-	TRBV28	TRBJ2-7	medium-sized	TGTGCCAGCAGCACTTTCGTAATGAAGGGGGACGTTTCCTACGAGCAGTACTTC	CASSTFVMKGDVSYEQYF
-	TRBV4-1	TRBJ2-3	medium-sized	TGCGCCAGCAGCGAACAGGTCGGTAGGGGCACAGATACGCAGTATTTT	CASSEQVGRGTDTQYF
TRBD1	TRBV19	TRBJ1-5	few	TGTGCCAGTGCCAGGGGTGTAGGGGGCGCGAGCAATCAGCCCCAGCATTTT	CASARGVGGASNQPQHF
-	TRBV20-1	TRBJ2-1	medium-sized	TGCAGTGGGAAGGGACCCCAATACAATGAGCAGTTCTTC	CSGKGPQYNEQFF
-	TRBV7-9	TRBJ2-6	medium-sized	TGTGCCAGGGAGGCCTCTGGGGCCAACGTCCTGACTTTC	CAREASGANVLTF
TRBD1	TRBV3-1	TRBJ2-7	medium-sized	TGTGCCAGCAGCCTTGAGCGGACAGGGGCTTCCGAGCAGTACTTC	CASSLERTGASEQYF
-	TRBV9	TRBJ2-7	-	TGTGCCAGCAGCGTGGGTGGAGTCTCCTACGAGCAGTACTTC	CASSVGGVSYEQYF
-	TRBV4-1	TRBJ1-6	-	TGCGCCAGCAGCCAAGACCTGGACGGTGGGGCCTATAATTCACCCCTCCACTTT	CASSQDLDGGAYNSPLHF
TRBD1	TRBV5-1	TRBJ2-1	few	TGCGCCAGCAGCCCAGGTCTGGGACAGGCGTTGGAGCAGTTCTTC	CASSPGLGQALEQFF
-	TRBV19	TRBJ1-5	medium-sized	TGTGCCAGTAGTGATTACAATCAGCCCCAGCATTTT	CASSDYNQPQHF
-	TRBV20-1	TRBJ2-7	few	TGCAGTGCTAGAGATCAGGGCGAGATCTACGAGCAGTACTTC	CSARDQGEIYEQYF
TRBD1	TRBV9	TRBJ1-1	-	TGTGCCAGCAGCGTAGGCCCAGGGGGAAGTGGTGAAGCTTTCTTT	CASSVGPGGSGEAFF
-	TRBV4-1	TRBJ1-6	medium-sized	TGCGCCAGCAGCCAAGCGGTTTTGGGTGATTCACCCCTCCACTTT	CASSQAVLGDSPLHF
TRBD2	TRBV5-1	TRBJ2-1	medium-sized	TGCGCCAGCAGCTTAAGGGAGGGCACCTACAATGAGCAGTTCTTC	CASSLREGTYNEQFF
-	TRBV18	TRBJ1-3	few	TGTGCCAGCTCACCAAGTGGCGGAAACACCATATATTTT	CASSPSGGNTIYF
TRBD1	TRBV7-2	TRBJ1-5	large	TGTGCCAGCAGCTTAATTTGGCCTTCGTGGACAGGGGCTAGCAATCAGCCCCAGCATTTT	CASSLIWPSWTGASNQPQHF
-	TRBV12-3/TRBV12-4	TRBJ1-5	medium-sized	TGTGCCAGTCACGGGGGTACCGGCAATCAGCCCCAGCATTTT	CASHGGTGNQPQHF
TRBD2	TRBV7-6	TRBJ2-3	-	TGTGCCAGCAGCTTCATCGGGGGGGAGGCAGATACGCAGTATTTT	CASSFIGGEADTQYF
-	TRBV11-2	TRBJ2-5	medium-sized	TGTGCCAGCAGCTTACTAGGCCAAGAGACCCAGTACTTC	CASSLLGQETQYF
TRBD1	TRBV20-1	TRBJ2-3	few	TGCAGTGTCGTCGGGACAGGGACAGTTCGGGCAGATACGCAGTATTTT	CSVVGTGTVRADTQYF
-	TRBV7-2	TRBJ1-6	-	TGTGCCAGCAGCGTGATGGGACGGGACTACTCACCCCTCCACTTT	CASSVMGRDYSPLHF
-	TRBV6-5	TRBJ1-5	-	TGTGCCAGCAGTCCCTCCCTGGGGAATCAGCCCCAGCATTTT	CASSPSLGNQPQHF
-	TRBV12-3/TRBV12-4	TRBJ1-2	large	TGTGCCAGCAGTTTCAGTGGGCCTCCGGAGGACTATGGCTACACCTTC	CASSFSGPPEDYGYTF